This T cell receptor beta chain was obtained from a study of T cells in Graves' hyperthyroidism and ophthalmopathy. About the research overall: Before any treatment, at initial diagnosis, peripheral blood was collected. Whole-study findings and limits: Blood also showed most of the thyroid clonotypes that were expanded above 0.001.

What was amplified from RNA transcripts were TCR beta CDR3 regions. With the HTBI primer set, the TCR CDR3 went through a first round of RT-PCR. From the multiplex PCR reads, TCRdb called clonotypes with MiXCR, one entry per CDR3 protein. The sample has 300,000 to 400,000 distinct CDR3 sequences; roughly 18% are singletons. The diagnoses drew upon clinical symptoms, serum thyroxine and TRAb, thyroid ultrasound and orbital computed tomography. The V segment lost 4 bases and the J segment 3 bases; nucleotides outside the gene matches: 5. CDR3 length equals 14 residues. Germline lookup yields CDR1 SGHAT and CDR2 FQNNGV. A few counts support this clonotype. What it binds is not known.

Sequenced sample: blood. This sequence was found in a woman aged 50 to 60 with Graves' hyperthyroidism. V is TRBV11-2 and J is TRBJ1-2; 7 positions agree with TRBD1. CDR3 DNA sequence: TGTGCCAGCAGCTCGGGGGGACAGTACTATGGCTACACCTTC. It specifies CASSSGGQYYGYTF.